The sequence of this TCR beta chain was determined in a study of blood T cell repertoires in COVID-19. About the research overall: COVID-19 samples, acute and convalescent, were from the United States, Italy and Spain. In each case, the material was cDNA or gDNA derived from T cells, B-cell-depleted T cells, or PBMCs.

Losses at the gene ends were 3 bases for V and 0 bases for J; bases not matched to a gene: 11. CDR1 is SGDLS, CDR2 YYNGEE, per germline. The CDR3 consists of 18 residues. Source study methods: Estimated nucleated cell counts came from reference gene primer amplification. The method was immunoSEQ multiplex PCR; TCRdb's version includes in-frame clones alone and lacks a portion of them. The V and J calls and clone size were taken over from that table, and D and trimming were inferred from the DNA. The table records approximately 360,000 clones, 89% of them present only once. The receptor comes from a man in his forties with acute or convalescent COVID-19. This chain links TRBV9 with TRBJ1-4, with 7 nucleotides matching TRBD1. The source material was peripheral blood. This chain's CDR3 is CASSENQGDRATNEKLFF. CDR3 nucleotides: TGTGCCAGCAGCGAAAACCAAGGGGACAGAGCAACTAATGAAAAACTGTTTTTT.